These 16 T cell receptor beta chains share one sample of origin, sequenced in a study of T cell responses to AZD1222 COVID-19 vaccine. Repertoires were generated with immunoSEQ multiplex PCR, while TCRdb's copy carries only in-frame clones and drops some. Here the sample spans 90,000 to 150,000 clones, approximately 90% being singletons. The sequencing here drew on peripheral blood, taken on day 0 of AZD1222 vaccination. The receptors were sampled from an adult in good health.

The chain couples TRBV2 to TRBJ2-7, with 7 bases matching TRBD1. The J segment lost 3 bases and the V segment lost 8 bases, leaving 7 bases of the junction unmatched. Germline assignment: CDR1 SNHLY and CDR2 FYNNEI. The CDR3 runs to 13 residues. CDR3 sequence reads: CASATTGYYEQYF. The DNA of the CDR3 is TGTGCCAGCGCCACGACAGGGTACTACGAGCAGTACTTC.

This clone was recorded once. This sequence joins TRBV11-2 and TRBJ1-1, with D unclear. Germline CDR1 is SGHAT and CDR2 is FQNNGV. CDR3 length: 12 residues. Trimming removed 1 base from V and 4 bases from J, with 4 bases in between. In DNA form, the CDR3 reads TGTGCCAGCAGCTTAGCGCGCACTGAAGCTTTCTTT. Translation: CASSLARTEAFF.

V usage is TRBV27 and J usage is TRBJ1-6; D ambiguous. Germline V gene data show CDR1 as MNHEY and CDR2 as SMNVEV (reference sequence). CDR3 length: 14 residues. Trimming took off 6 bases at V and 0 bases at J, with 6 bases between the two ends. CDR3 in DNA: TGTGCCAGCAGCTATAGCTCCTATAATTCACCCCTCCACTTT. Encoded protein: CASSYSSYNSPLHF.

V gene TRBV5-1 combines with J gene TRBJ2-7; D gene uncertain. This CDR3 has 15 amino acids. V was cut by 3 bases and J by 3 bases, with 16 bases left in between. Germline CDR1 and CDR2: SGHRS and YFSETQ. The CDR3 sequence: CASSSVQDGYYEQYF. DNA for the CDR3: TGCGCCAGCAGCTCGGTTCAGGACGGCTACTACGAGCAGTACTTC.

The chain has TRBV9 and TRBJ1-5, with 7 bases matching TRBD1. There are 15 residues in the CDR3. Trimming at V came to 2 bases and at J to 0 bases, leaving 2 bases not matched to a gene. CDR1 and CDR2 from the germline V gene are SGDLS and YYNGEE. The CDR3: CASSVGQNSNQPQHF. DNA for the CDR3: TGTGCCAGCAGCGTGGGACAGAATAGCAATCAGCCCCAGCATTTT.

The chain combines TRBV7-2 with TRBJ1-1, with 8 positions matching TRBD1. Germline CDR1 reads SGHTA; CDR2 reads FQGNSA. The trim removed 1 base at V and 4 bases at J, leaving 2 bases unmatched. The CDR3 has 14 residues. CDR3 nucleotide sequence: TGTGCCAGCAGCTTAGACGGACAGGGCACTGAAGCTTTCTTT. Its protein product is CASSLDGQGTEAFF.

The chain has TRBV5-1 and TRBJ2-5, with D possibly TRBD2 on 6 matching bases. Trimming left V 0 bases short and J 5 bases short, with 8 bases between. The germline gives CDR1 SGHRS, CDR2 YFSETQ. The CDR3 length is 13 residues. The CDR3 nucleotides are TGCGCCAGCAGCTTGGGGGGGGACGAGACCCAGTACTTC. Protein: CASSLGGDETQYF.

The V call is TRBV5-6, the J call TRBJ1-2; 7 positions match TRBD1. After removal of 2 bases from V and 6 bases from J, the junction contained 7 bases not matched to a gene. The CDR3 spans 14 residues. CDR1 and CDR2 (germline): SGHDT, YYEEEE. The CDR3 sequence: CASSFGQVYNGYTF. The CDR3 coding sequence is TGTGCCAGCAGCTTCGGACAGGTCTATAATGGCTACACCTTC.

The V gene is TRBV19, the J gene TRBJ1-5, with a weak D call TRBD1 (5 bases). Trimming took 1 base from V and 0 from J, leaving 7 bases between them. Germline-derived CDR1 and CDR2 are LNHDA and SQIVND (reference sequence). The length of the CDR3 is 15 residues. The CDR3 DNA reads TGTGCCAGTAGTATAGGGGGCAGTAGCAATCAGCCCCAGCATTTT. As protein: CASSIGGSSNQPQHF.

CDR3 DNA: TGCGCCAGCAGTGTAGGAGGGTTTGGGACCTACGAGCAGTACTTC. Amino acids: CASSVGGFGTYEQYF. The rearrangement joins TRBV10-2 to TRBJ2-7, with D perhaps TRBD2 (6 bases). The CDR3 is 15 residues long. Trimming stripped 4 bases from V and 2 bases from J, with 15 bases between. Germline V gene data show CDR1 as WSHSY and CDR2 as SAAADI.

About this clone: An end of the junction differs from the germline gene, which may be a read error. This rearrangement joins TRBV7-7 to TRBJ1-4; a possible D gene is TRBD1 (5 bases). This CDR3 region has 15 residues. Germline V gene lookup returns CDR1 SSHAT and CDR2 FNYEAQ (reference sequence). The CDR3 region is CASSLGAGRDEKLFF. CDR3 DNA sequence: TGTGCTAGCAGCTTAGGGGCGGGACGGGATGAAAAACTGTTTTTT. The entire variable domain, with the rest obtained from reference TRBV7-7 and TRBJ1-4, is as follows: GAGVSQSPRYKVTKRGQDVTLRCDPISSHATLYWYQQALGQGPEFLTYFNYEAQPDKSGLPSDRFSAERPEGSISTLTIQRTEQRDSAMYRCASSLGAGRDEKLFFGSGTQLSVL.

The chain recombines TRBV5-1 with TRBJ2-2, with D hard to call. Germline CDR1 reads SGHRS; CDR2 reads YFSETQ. The CDR3 spans 12 residues. The V end lost 1 base, the J end lost 3 bases, and 1 base lay between the germline ends. The CDR3 nucleotides are TGCGCCAGCAGCTTGTACACCGGGGAGCTGTTTTTT. It specifies CASSLYTGELFF.

In nucleotides, the CDR3 is TGTGCCAGCAGCCGACAACAGACTAACTATGGCTACACCTTC. As protein: CASSRQQTNYGYTF. V is TRBV14 and J is TRBJ1-2, with unresolved D. V was cut by 4 bases and J by 0 bases, with 9 bases left in between. Germline CDR1 is SGHDN and CDR2 is FVKESK. The CDR3 extends over 14 amino acids.

The chain carries TRBV27 and TRBJ2-1, with a weak D call TRBD2 (5 bases). The CDR3 has 15 residues. The V and J ends lost 5 bases and 8 bases respectively, with 19 bases between them. Germline assignment: CDR1 MNHEY and CDR2 SMNVEV (reference sequence). CDR3 DNA: TGTGCCAGCAGTCTCTTCCAGCGGCCCTCGTATGAGCAGTTCTTC. This encodes CASSLFQRPSYEQFF.

The chain joins TRBV11-2 to TRBJ1-2, with TRBD1 matching 10 bases. The V and J ends lost 6 bases and 4 bases, in that order; junction bases with no gene match: 8. The CDR3 totals 15 residues. The V gene's germline CDR1 is SGHAT and CDR2 FQNNGV. The CDR3 is CASRRQGAQSYGYTF. CDR3 nucleotides: TGTGCCAGCAGGAGACAGGGGGCGCAGAGCTATGGCTACACCTTC.

The J gene is TRBJ2-5, the V gene TRBV5-1; D might be TRBD2 (5 bases). This CDR3 is 14 amino acids long. The V gene lost 0 bases and the J gene lost 5 bases, with 11 bases spanning the gap. The V gene's germline CDR1 is SGHRS and CDR2 YFSETQ. CDR3 nucleotides: TGCGCCAGCAGCTTGGACCGGGGTGAGGAGACCCAGTACTTC. Amino acids: CASSLDRGEETQYF.